This T cell receptor (beta chain) was found in a study of T cell responses to AZD1222 COVID-19 vaccine. The assay was immunoSEQ multiplex PCR, and TCRdb's table has in-frame clones only and misses some. The sample holds under 130,000 clones, more than 85% seen once. This clone was seen more than once but under ten times. V was pared by 1 base and J by 3 bases, with 9 bases between. CDR3 length: 14 residues. Germline-derived CDR1 and CDR2 are SGHVS and FNYEAQ. This sample comprised peripheral blood, obtained on day 0 of AZD1222 vaccination. This chain joins TRBV7-6 and TRBJ1-1, with D unclear. The receptor's source is an adult in good health. The CDR3 DNA is TGTGCCAGCAGCTTAGGGGCGAGGGACACTGAAGCTTTCTTT. It specifies CASSLGARDTEAFF.